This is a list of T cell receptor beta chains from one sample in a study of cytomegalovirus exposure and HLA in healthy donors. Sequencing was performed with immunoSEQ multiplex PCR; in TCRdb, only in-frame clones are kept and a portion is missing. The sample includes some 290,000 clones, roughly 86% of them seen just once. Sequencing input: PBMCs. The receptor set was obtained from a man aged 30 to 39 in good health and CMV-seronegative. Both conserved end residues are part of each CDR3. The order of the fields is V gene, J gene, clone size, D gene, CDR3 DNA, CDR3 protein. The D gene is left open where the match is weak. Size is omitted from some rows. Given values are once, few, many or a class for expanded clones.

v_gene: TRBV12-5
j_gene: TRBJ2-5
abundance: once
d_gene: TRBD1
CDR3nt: TGTGCTAGTGGTTTGGTTGGGGCAGGGGGCGGAAAAGAGACCCAGTACTTC
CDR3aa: CASGLVGAGGGKETQYF

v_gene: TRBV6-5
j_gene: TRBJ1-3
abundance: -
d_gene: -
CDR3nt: TGTGCCAGCAGTTACGGACAAGTCTCTGGAAACACCATATATTTT
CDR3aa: CASSYGQVSGNTIYF

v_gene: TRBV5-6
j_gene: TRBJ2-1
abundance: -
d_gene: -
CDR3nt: TGTGCCAGCAGCTTTGATTGGGGCTGGTGGCAGTTCTTC
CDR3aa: CASSFDWGWWQFF

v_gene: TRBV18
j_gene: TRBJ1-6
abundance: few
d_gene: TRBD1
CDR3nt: TGTGCCAGCTCCCAACAGGGGGCGAATTCACCCCTCCACTTT
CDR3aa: CASSQQGANSPLHF

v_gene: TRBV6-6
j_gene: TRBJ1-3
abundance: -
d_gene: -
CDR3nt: TGTGCCAGCAGTTACGTTGGAGGCTCTGGAAACACCATATATTTT
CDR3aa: CASSYVGGSGNTIYF

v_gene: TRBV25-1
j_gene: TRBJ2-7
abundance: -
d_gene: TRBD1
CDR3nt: TGTGCCAGCAGTGTTTCCTGCGACAGGGAATTCCCCTACGAGCAGTACTTC
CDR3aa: CASSVSCDREFPYEQYF

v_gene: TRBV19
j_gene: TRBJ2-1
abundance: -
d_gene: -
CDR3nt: TGTGCCAGTAGTCCCGCGGCCAGGGGCTCGCACAATGAGCAGTTCTTC
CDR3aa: CASSPAARGSHNEQFF

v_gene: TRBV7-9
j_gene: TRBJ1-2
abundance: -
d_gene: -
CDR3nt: TGTGCCAGCAGCTTCGAGGGGGGGTCTAACGGCTACACCTTC
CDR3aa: CASSFEGGSNGYTF

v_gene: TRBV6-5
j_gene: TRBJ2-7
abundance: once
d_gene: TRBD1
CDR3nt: TGTGCCAGCAGCGAGGGACAGGGGATGATCTACGAGCAGTACTTC
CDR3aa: CASSEGQGMIYEQYF

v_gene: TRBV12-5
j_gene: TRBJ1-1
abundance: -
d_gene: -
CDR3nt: TGTGCTAGTGGTTTTAAAGGCCAGGGGACTGAAGCTTTCTTT
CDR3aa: CASGFKGQGTEAFF

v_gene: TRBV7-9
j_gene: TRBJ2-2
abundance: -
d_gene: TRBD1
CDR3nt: TGTGCCGGCTATCAACAGGGGGCACAGAACACCGGGGAGCTGTTTTTT
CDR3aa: CAGYQQGAQNTGELFF

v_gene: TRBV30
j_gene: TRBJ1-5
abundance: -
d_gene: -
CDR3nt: TGTGCCTGGGCGGGGGGCTTGACAGGAGCCAATCAGCCCCAGCATTTT
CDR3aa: CAWAGGLTGANQPQHF

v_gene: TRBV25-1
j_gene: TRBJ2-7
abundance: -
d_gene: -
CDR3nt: TGTGCCAGCTCTCCAGGTCGCGAGCAGTACTTC
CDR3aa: CASSPGREQYF

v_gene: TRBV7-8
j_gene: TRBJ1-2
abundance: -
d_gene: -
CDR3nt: TGTGCCAGCAGCTTAAGTCTGACAGCGAACTATGGCTACACCTTC
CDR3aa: CASSLSLTANYGYTF

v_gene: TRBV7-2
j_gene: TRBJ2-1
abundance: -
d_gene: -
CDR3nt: TGTGCCAGCAGCTCCGAGCCAACCTACAATGAGCAGTTCTTC
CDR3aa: CASSSEPTYNEQFF

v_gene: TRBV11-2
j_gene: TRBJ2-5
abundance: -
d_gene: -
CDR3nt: TGTGCCAGCAGCTTAAAGATCGGGAGAGGCCAAGAGACCCAGTACTTC
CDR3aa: CASSLKIGRGQETQYF

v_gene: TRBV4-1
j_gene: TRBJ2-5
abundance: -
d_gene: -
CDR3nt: TGCGCCAGCAGCCAAAAAGCCCAGCCGGCAGGGCCCGGGTACCAAGAGACCCAGTACTTC
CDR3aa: CASSQKAQPAGPGYQETQYF

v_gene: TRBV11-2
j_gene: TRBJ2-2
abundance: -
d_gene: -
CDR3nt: TGTGCCAGCAGCTTAGGGAGGTTCTTGGGGAGTACCGGGGAGCTGTTTTTT
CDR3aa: CASSLGRFLGSTGELFF

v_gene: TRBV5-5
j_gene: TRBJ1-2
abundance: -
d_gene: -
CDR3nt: TGTGCCAGCAGCTTGATGGAGGGTAACTATGGCTACACCTTC
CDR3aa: CASSLMEGNYGYTF

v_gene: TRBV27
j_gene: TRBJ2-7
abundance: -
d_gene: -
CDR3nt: TGTGCCAGCAGTCCCGGGATGGAGGGCTACGAGCAGTACTTC
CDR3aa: CASSPGMEGYEQYF

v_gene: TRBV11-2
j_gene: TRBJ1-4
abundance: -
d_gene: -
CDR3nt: TGTGCCAGCAGCTCTCGTCTGGCCGCCAATGAAAAACTGTTTTTT
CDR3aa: CASSSRLAANEKLFF

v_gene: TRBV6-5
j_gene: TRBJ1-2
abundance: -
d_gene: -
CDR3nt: TGTGCCAGCAAAACCCTAAGACAGGCCGTCTATGGCTACACCTTC
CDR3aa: CASKTLRQAVYGYTF

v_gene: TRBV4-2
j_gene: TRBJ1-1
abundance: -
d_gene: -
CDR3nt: TGTGCCAGCAGCCAAGAGTCAGATTTGAACACTGAAGCTTTCTTT
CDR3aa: CASSQESDLNTEAFF

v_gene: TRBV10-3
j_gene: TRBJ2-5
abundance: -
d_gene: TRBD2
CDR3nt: TGTGCCATAGCCGGGACTAGCGTTGGGACCCAGTACTTC
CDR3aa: CAIAGTSVGTQYF

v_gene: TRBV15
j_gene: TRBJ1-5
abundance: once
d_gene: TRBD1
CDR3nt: TGTGCCACCAGCAGCGAGACCGGGACAGGGGCTCAGCCCCAGCATTTT
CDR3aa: CATSSETGTGAQPQHF

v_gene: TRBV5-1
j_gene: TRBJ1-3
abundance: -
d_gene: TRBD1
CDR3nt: TGCGCCAGCAGCTTGGTGGCAGGGGGCACCGGAAACACCATATATTTT
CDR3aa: CASSLVAGGTGNTIYF

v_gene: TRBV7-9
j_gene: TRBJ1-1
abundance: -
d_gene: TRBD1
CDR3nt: TGTGCCAGCAGCTTAGTGGACAGGGGAGAAGCTTTCTTT
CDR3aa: CASSLVDRGEAFF

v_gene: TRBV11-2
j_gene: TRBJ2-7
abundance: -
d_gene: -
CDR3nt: TGTGCCAGCAGTCGAGCCCCCCTCTACGAGCAGTACTTC
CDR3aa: CASSRAPLYEQYF

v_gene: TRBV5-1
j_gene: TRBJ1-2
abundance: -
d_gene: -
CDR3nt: TGCGCCAGCAGCCCGCGACCAGAGCCCAGGGACTATGGCTACACCTTC
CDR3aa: CASSPRPEPRDYGYTF

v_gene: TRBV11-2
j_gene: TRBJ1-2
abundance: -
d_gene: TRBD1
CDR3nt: TGTGCCAGCAGCTGGGGGTTCAGGGGGGCGTCTGGCTACACCTTC
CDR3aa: CASSWGFRGASGYTF

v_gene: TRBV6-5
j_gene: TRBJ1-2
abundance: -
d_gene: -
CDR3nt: TGTGCCAGCAGTTACTCGGGGGGAAGAACCCTCTATGGCTACACCTTC
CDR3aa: CASSYSGGRTLYGYTF

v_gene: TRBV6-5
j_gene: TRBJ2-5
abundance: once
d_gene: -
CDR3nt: TGTGCCAGCAGCGAACGGGAGTACGTTCGCGAGACCCAGTACTTC
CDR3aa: CASSEREYVRETQYF

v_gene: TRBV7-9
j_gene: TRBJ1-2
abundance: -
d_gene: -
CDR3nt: TGTGCCAGCTTCAAGGACAGCCACACTGCTAACTATGGCTACACCTTC
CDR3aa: CASFKDSHTANYGYTF

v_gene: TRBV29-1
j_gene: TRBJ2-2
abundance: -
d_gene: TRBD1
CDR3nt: TGCAGCGTCCCGCAGGGGGTAGACACCGGGGAGCTGTTTTTT
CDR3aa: CSVPQGVDTGELFF

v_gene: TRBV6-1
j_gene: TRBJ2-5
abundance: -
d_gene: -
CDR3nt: TGTGCCAGCAGTGAATCGAGGCTTACCCAGTACTTC
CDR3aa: CASSESRLTQYF

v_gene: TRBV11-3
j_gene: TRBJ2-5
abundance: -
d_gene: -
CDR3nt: TGTGCCAGCAGCTTTCAGGCTCAAGAGACCCAGTACTTC
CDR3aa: CASSFQAQETQYF

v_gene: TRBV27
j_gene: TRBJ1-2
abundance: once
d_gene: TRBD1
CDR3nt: TGTGCCAGCAGTCGCAGACAGGGGTATGGCTACACCTTC
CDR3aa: CASSRRQGYGYTF

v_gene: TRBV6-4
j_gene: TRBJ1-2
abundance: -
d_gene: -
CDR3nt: TGTGCCAGCAGTGACTCGCCTACAGGGCGGGGGGACTCGTATGGCTACACCTTC
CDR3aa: CASSDSPTGRGDSYGYTF

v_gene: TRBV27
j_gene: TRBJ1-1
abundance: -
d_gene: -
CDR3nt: TGTGCCAGCAGTCCCTATAGAAACACTGAAGCTTTCTTT
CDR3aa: CASSPYRNTEAFF

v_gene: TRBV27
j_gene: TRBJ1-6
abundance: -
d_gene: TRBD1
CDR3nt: TGTGCCAGCAGCCGAGGGACAGGGTCACGTAATTCACCCCTCCACTTT
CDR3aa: CASSRGTGSRNSPLHF

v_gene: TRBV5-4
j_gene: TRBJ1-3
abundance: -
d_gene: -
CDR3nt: TGTGCCAGCAGCTTGTCCCCGGAGAGAAACACCATATATTTT
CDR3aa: CASSLSPERNTIYF

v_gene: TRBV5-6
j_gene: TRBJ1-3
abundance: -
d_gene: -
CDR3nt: TGTGCCAGCAGCTTAGGACGGGGGGCTGCTGGAAACACCATATATTTT
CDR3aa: CASSLGRGAAGNTIYF

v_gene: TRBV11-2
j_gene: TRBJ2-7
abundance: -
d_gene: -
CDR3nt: TGTGCCAGCAGCTTTGAGGTCGGCCAGACTTGGGAGCAGTACTTC
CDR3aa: CASSFEVGQTWEQYF

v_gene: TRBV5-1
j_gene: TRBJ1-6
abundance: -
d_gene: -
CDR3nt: TGCGCCAGCAGCTTGGCCGGCACAGGGCGATCACCCCTCCACTTT
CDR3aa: CASSLAGTGRSPLHF

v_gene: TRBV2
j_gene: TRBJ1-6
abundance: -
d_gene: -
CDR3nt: TGTGCCAGCGCGGACTGGAGCTCCTATAATTCACCCCTCCACTTT
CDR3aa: CASADWSSYNSPLHF

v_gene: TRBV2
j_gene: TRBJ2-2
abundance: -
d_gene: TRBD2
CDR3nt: TGTGCCAGCAGGATTCTAGCGGCGAACACCGGGGAGCTGTTTTTT
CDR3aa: CASRILAANTGELFF

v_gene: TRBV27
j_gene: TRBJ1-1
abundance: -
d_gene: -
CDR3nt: TGTGCCAGCAGTTCCCCGGCGGGGGGGACCACTGAAGCTTTCTTT
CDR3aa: CASSSPAGGTTEAFF

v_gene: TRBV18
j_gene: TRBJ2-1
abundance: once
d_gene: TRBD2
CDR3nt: TGTGCCAGCTCACCACAACTAGCGGGGAAGTACAATGAGCAGTTCTTC
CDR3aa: CASSPQLAGKYNEQFF

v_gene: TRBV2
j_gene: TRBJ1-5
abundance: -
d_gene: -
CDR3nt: TGTGCCAGCAGTGCGGGAAGCAGAAATCAGCCCCAGCATTTT
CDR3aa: CASSAGSRNQPQHF

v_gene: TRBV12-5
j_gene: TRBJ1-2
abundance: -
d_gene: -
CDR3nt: TGTGCTAGTGGTTTGGAGGAGCTCTATGGCTACACCTTC
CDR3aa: CASGLEELYGYTF

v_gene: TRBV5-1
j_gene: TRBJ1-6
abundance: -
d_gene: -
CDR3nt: TGCGCCAGCAGCTCGGAGGGTAGTTATAATTCACCCCTCCACTTT
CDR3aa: CASSSEGSYNSPLHF

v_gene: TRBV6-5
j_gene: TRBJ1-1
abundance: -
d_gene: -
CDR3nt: TGTGCCAGCAGTCCCCGGGCGGGGCAGAACACTGAAGCTTTCTTT
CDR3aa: CASSPRAGQNTEAFF

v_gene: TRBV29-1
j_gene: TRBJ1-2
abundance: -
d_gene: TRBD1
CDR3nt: TGCAGCGTTGAAGGAAAAACACAGGGGTCTACTACTAACTATGGCTACACCTTC
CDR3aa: CSVEGKTQGSTTNYGYTF

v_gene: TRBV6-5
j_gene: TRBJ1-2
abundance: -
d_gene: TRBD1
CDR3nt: TGTGCCAGCAGTAGGGGGCTAGGGGGTCTGGGCTACACCTTC
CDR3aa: CASSRGLGGLGYTF